The 21 T cell receptor beta chains below were found in one sample sequenced in a study of control samples from healthy donors and cancer patients. Libraries were prepared by immunoSEQ multiplex PCR; TCRdb keeps only in-frame clonotypes and omits some of them. The sample yields around 41,000 clones, about 86% seen once. The source material was PBMCs. Receptors originate from a woman between 55 and 75 years old with lung cancer.

This clone was seen once. The gene calls are TRBV25-1 and TRBJ2-1, with D possibly being TRBD1 or TRBD2 (5 bases each). The V gene's germline CDR1 is MGHDK and CDR2 SYGVNS. The V and J ends lost 2 bases and 7 bases respectively, with 15 bases between them. The CDR3 is made up of 15 amino acids. CDR3 coding DNA: TGTGCCAGCAGTGAAGGCAGCGAGGGACGTAATGAGCAGTTCTTC. Translating it yields CASSEGSEGRNEQFF.

The V and J genes are TRBV7-2 and TRBJ2-7; D is undetermined. This CDR3 region has 17 residues. The V end was cut by 1 base, the J end by 0 bases, with 16 bases between. Germline assignment: CDR1 SGHTA and CDR2 FQGNSA. CDR3 sequence (DNA): TGTGCCAGCAGCTTAGATCCGGACCGCCCGAGCTCCTACGAGCAGTACTTC. Translation gives CASSLDPDRPSSYEQYF.

A single count supports this clone. This chain uses TRBV27 with TRBJ2-2; 14 nucleotides match TRBD2. V trimming: 5 bases; J trimming: 4 bases; junction bases outside the gene matches: 9. In germline, CDR1 is MNHEY, CDR2 SMNVEV (reference sequence). The CDR3 runs 18 residues. CDR3 DNA: TGTGCCAGCAGTCCCGGGACTAGCGGGAGTAAGCGCACCGGGGAGCTGTTTTTT. Translation gives CASSPGTSGSKRTGELFF.

V gene TRBV5-1 combines with J gene TRBJ2-1; maybe TRBD1 (6 bases). Germline V gene lookup returns CDR1 SGHRS and CDR2 YFSETQ. The CDR3 contains 13 residues. Trimming shortened V by 2 bases and J by 10 bases, and 13 bases separated the two germline ends. The CDR3 region has the DNA TGCGCCAGCAGCTTAACAGGGATGAGGGAGCAGTTCTTC. It translates to CASSLTGMREQFF.

This clone appeared once. V usage is TRBV2 and J usage is TRBJ1-5; TRBD1 might be the D (6 bases). The ends were cut back, 3 bases at V and 2 bases at J, with 14 bases in the middle. CDR1 and CDR2 from the germline V gene are SNHLY and FYNNEI. This CDR3 is built from 16 residues. The CDR3 nucleotides read TGTGCCAGCAGTGATCGGCGGGACACAGGCAATCAGCCCCAGCATTTT. Protein sequence: CASSDRRDTGNQPQHF.

The gene calls are TRBV25-1 and TRBJ1-1; D uncertain. CDR1 and CDR2 from the germline V gene are MGHDK and SYGVNS. This CDR3 region has 13 residues. The V and J ends lost 8 bases and 0 bases respectively, with 10 bases between them. The CDR3 protein is CASADGLNTEAFF. The CDR3 nucleotides read TGTGCCAGCGCGGACGGATTGAACACTGAAGCTTTCTTT.

The V and J genes are TRBV5-1 and TRBJ2-2, with 8 bases fitting TRBD1. Unmatched junction bases numbered 6, after V lost 5 bases and J lost 3 bases. Germline CDR1 reads SGHRS; CDR2 reads YFSETQ. The CDR3 runs 15 residues. This CDR3 is CASSEQTGDTGELFF. CDR3 DNA sequence: TGCGCCAGCAGTGAGCAGACAGGGGACACCGGGGAGCTGTTTTTT.

This chain links TRBV24-1 with TRBJ2-1, with 7 bases aligning to TRBD2. CDR1 is KGHDR, CDR2 SFDVKD, per germline. This CDR3 has 14 residues. Losses at the gene ends were 6 bases for V and 4 bases for J; bases not matched to a gene: 5. The CDR3 region is CATSKGEGYNEQFF. The CDR3 DNA follows: TGTGCCACCAGTAAAGGGGAGGGTTACAATGAGCAGTTCTTC.

V usage is TRBV30 and J usage is TRBJ2-1, with TRBD1 matching 7 bases. CDR3 length: 15 residues. V dropped 4 bases and J dropped 2; count of bases not matched to a gene: 8. Germline V gene lookup returns CDR1 GTSNPN and CDR2 SVGIG (reference sequence). Here the CDR3 DNA reads TGTGCCTGGATGAGAAGACAGGGACCCTACAATGAGCAGTTCTTC. This encodes CAWMRRQGPYNEQFF.

This clone was seen once. J is TRBJ2-1 and V is TRBV6-4; 11 nucleotides agree with TRBD2. Germline CDR1 and CDR2: MRHNA and SNTAGT. J was trimmed by 8 bases and V by 5 bases; bases with no gene match: 5. The CDR3 extends over 14 amino acids. DNA for the CDR3: TGTGCCAGCAGTCCGACTAGCGGGATGGATGAGCAGTTCTTC. It yields the protein CASSPTSGMDEQFF.

A single count supports this clone. This chain links TRBV3-1 (or the pseudogene TRBV3-2) with TRBJ1-1; D might be TRBD1 (5 bases). The V end was cut by 0 bases, the J end by 11 bases, with 13 bases between. The germline CDR1 and CDR2 sequences are LGHDT and YNNKEL (reference sequence). This CDR3 has 13 amino acids. The CDR3 nucleotides are TGTGCCAGCAGCCAAGATCGTCAGGGTCAGGCTTTCTTT. It yields the protein CASSQDRQGQAFF.

This sequence joins TRBV3-1 (or the pseudogene TRBV3-2) and TRBJ1-5; D gene unclear. CDR1 is LGHDT and CDR2 is YNNKEL in the germline V gene (reference sequence). Trimming left V 2 bases short and J 8 bases short, with 10 bases between. This CDR3 contains 13 residues. CDR3 nucleotides: TGTGCCAGCAGCCAATACAGCGGTGAGCCCCAGCATTTT. It translates to CASSQYSGEPQHF.

This clone was recorded once. CDR3 protein: CASSLSGTGKNGYTF. DNA for the CDR3: TGTGCCAGCAGTTTATCCGGGACAGGGAAAAATGGCTACACCTTC. V and J are TRBV27 and TRBJ1-2; 9 bases are a match to TRBD1. CDR3 length: 15 amino acids. V lost 0 bases, J lost 6 bases, and 5 bases stayed unmatched. CDR1 is MNHEY, CDR2 SMNVEV, per germline (reference sequence).

The rearrangement joins TRBV2 to TRBJ1-4; no reliable D call. Germline assignment: CDR1 SNHLY and CDR2 FYNNEI. The CDR3 is made up of 12 amino acids. V gave up 7 bases and J gave up 10 bases, with 13 bases separating them. CDR3 in amino acids: CASTQTSGKLFF. CDR3 sequence (DNA): TGTGCCAGCACCCAAACCTCGGGAAAACTGTTTTTT.

This chain links TRBV10-3 with TRBJ2-3; tentative D call: TRBD2 (5 bases). The CDR3 sequence is 16 residues long. The V gene's germline CDR1 is ENHRY and CDR2 SYGVKD. Trimming took 6 bases from V and 1 from J, leaving 17 bases between them. CDR3 residues: CAIRIDLSVGTDTQYF. For the CDR3, the DNA is TGTGCCATCAGGATAGACCTTAGCGTCGGCACAGATACGCAGTATTTT.

The rearrangement joins TRBV15 to TRBJ1-5; unclear D gene. This CDR3 has 14 amino acids. From germline, CDR1 is LNHNV and CDR2 YYDKDF (reference sequence). Trimming left V 2 bases short and J 2 bases short, with 7 bases between. The CDR3 sequence: CATSRRAGNQPQHF. DNA of the CDR3: TGTGCCACCAGCAGACGGGCAGGCAATCAGCCCCAGCATTTT.

V and J are TRBV7-9 and TRBJ2-5; D might be TRBD2 (5 bases). The CDR3 length is 12 residues. Trimming removed 8 bases from V and 5 bases from J, with 12 bases in between. Germline V gene sequence: CDR1 SEHNR, CDR2 FQNEAQ (reference sequence). Here the CDR3 reads CASGQSGETQYF. CDR3 nucleotide sequence: TGTGCCAGCGGCCAATCGGGGGAGACCCAGTACTTC.

This chain joins TRBV5-1 and TRBJ2-1; possible D gene TRBD2, 6 bases. The CDR3 has 17 residues. V was pared by 0 bases and J by 3 bases, with 16 bases between. From germline, CDR1 is SGHRS and CDR2 YFSETQ. The CDR3 DNA reads TGCGCCAGCAGCTTGGTCCCTACGGGGGAGATCTACAATGAGCAGTTCTTC. Amino acids: CASSLVPTGEIYNEQFF.

The chain recombines TRBV5-1 with TRBJ2-2; D tentatively fits TRBD1 or TRBD2 (6 bases each). The CDR3 is made up of 16 amino acids. The germline V gene encodes CDR1 SGHRS and CDR2 YFSETQ. The V end was cut by 0 bases, the J end by 1 base, with 10 bases between. CDR3 coding DNA: TGCGCCAGCAGCTTGGAGGGGGAGGAGAACACCGGGGAGCTGTTTTTT. The encoded protein is CASSLEGEENTGELFF. Full variable domain (missing parts from reference TRBV5-1 and TRBJ2-2): KAGVTQTPRYLIKTRGQQVTLSCSPISGHRSVSWYQQTPGQGLQFLFEYFSETQRNKGNFPGRFSGRQFSNSRSEMNVSTLELGDSALYLCASSLEGEENTGELFFGEGSRLTVL.

The chain uses TRBV18 and TRBJ2-3; D possibly uses TRBD1 or TRBD2 (5 bases each). V lost 3 bases, J lost 6 bases, and 16 bases lay in between. This CDR3 comprises 15 residues. Germline V gene lookup returns CDR1 KGHSH and CDR2 LQKENI. The CDR3 is CASSPRGASGDTQYF. The CDR3 nucleotides are TGTGCCAGCTCACCGAGGGGAGCGTCAGGGGATACGCAGTATTTT.

The rearrangement joins TRBV18 to TRBJ1-3, with D hard to call. Trimming stripped 2 bases from V and 0 bases from J, with 8 bases between. The germline V gene has CDR1 KGHSH and CDR2 LQKENI. This CDR3 is built from 15 residues. The CDR3 region is CASSPEWSSGNTIYF. DNA for the CDR3: TGTGCCAGCTCACCAGAATGGAGCTCTGGAAACACCATATATTTT.